One sample yielded the 17 T cell receptor beta chains listed below, sequenced in a study of CD8+ T cells in alopecia areata. Reverse transcribed after extraction, RNA yielded cDNA as the sequencing template. Sequencing was performed with immunoSEQ multiplex PCR; in TCRdb, only in-frame clones are kept and a portion is missing. This repertoire holds over 100,000 clones, and none appear only once. Material for sequencing was lesional skin. Source of these receptors: a C3H/HeJ mouse with alopecia areata. The strain bears MHC haplotype H2-k.

On this clone itself: Here the gene names and germline are mouse. The read ends 4 residues early relative to the CDR3; the germline J gene fills the gap. The chain uses TRBV1 and TRBJ2-5; a weak D match, TRBD1 (6 bases). V shed 1 base and J shed 3 bases, with 14 bases lying between them. The CDR3 runs 16 residues. CDR1 is NSQYPW, CDR2 LRSPGD, per germline (reference sequence). The DNA read from the CDR3 is TGCACCTGCAGTGCAGTTCCTGGGACATCTCAAGAC. Translated: CTCSAVPGTSQD. The entire CDR3 protein is CTCSAVPGTSQDTQYF.

This clone has ten or more counts. Mouse gene names apply. From the germline J gene comes the end of the CDR3, since the read stops 4 residues before it. The chain couples TRBV13-3 to TRBJ2-4; weak D call: TRBD2 (6 bases). Germline-derived CDR1 and CDR2 are NNHDY and SYVADS. The length of the CDR3 is 13 residues. CDR3 bases read: TGTGCCAGCAGGATCCGGGACTTAAAC. Translated: CASRIRDLN. The full CDR3 reads CASRIRDLNTLYF.

In the case of this clone: All gene names here are mouse names. From the germline J gene comes the end of the CDR3, since the read stops 4 residues before it. The chain employs TRBV13-3 and TRBJ2-5, with D unclear. CDR3 length: 13 amino acids. The germline gives CDR1 NNHDY, CDR2 SYVADS. This chain's CDR3 is CASSDQTKDTQYF. CDR3 bases read: TGTGCCAGCAGTGATCAGACAAAAGAC. Complete variable domain (other parts from reference TRBV13-3 and TRBJ2-5): EAAVTQSPRSKVAVTGGKVTLSCHQTNNHDYMYWYRQDTGHGLRLIHYSYVADSTEKGDIPDGYKASRPSQENFSLILELASLSQTAVYFCASSDQTKDTQYFGPGTRLLVL.

This clone came up a few times. Gene names are mouse gene names. The read terminates 4 residues ahead of where the CDR3 ends, so the germline J gene completes it. The V call is TRBV16, the J call TRBJ2-7; 7 nucleotides match TRBD2. CDR1 is SGHSA and CDR2 is FRNQAP in the germline V gene. V dropped 0 bases and J dropped 0; count of bases not matched to a gene: 2. The CDR3 runs to 15 residues. CDR3 region: CASSLDTGDSYEQYF. Partial CDR3 DNA: TGTGCAAGCAGCTTAGATACTGGGGACTCCTAT.

This clone was seen more than once but under ten times. TCRdb and the translated DNA give different amino acids at residue 11; the protein presented here is the one translated from the DNA. Germline and genes: mouse. The sequence runs out 3 residues before the end of the CDR3; the remainder is reconstructed from the germline J gene. This chain uses TRBV13-3 with TRBJ1-3; D not resolved. CDR3 size: 14 residues. Germline V gives CDR1 NNHDY, CDR2 SYVADS. V lost 5 bases and J lost 0, with 9 bases in between. This CDR3 reads CASSPQISGNTLYF. Incomplete CDR3 DNA: TGTGCCAGCAGCCCACAGATTTCTGGAAATACG.

About this clone: Mouse germline and gene names are used. The sequenced fragment ends 4 residues before the CDR3 boundary, so the rest is inferred from the germline J gene. This chain links TRBV13-2 with TRBJ2-1; D is possibly TRBD2 (6 bases). Trimming removed 6 bases at V and 0 bases at J, with 7 bases between. CDR1 and CDR2 from the germline V gene are NNHNN and SYGAGS (reference sequence). This CDR3 contains 13 residues. The covered CDR3 bases are TGTGCCAGCGAGGGACTTAACTATGCT. Translated: CASEGLNYA. The CDR3 as a whole reads CASEGLNYAEQFF.

This clone has a handful of counts. Genes and germline are mouse. Read sequence stops 4 residues before the CDR3 end, and the germline J gene provides the missing end. The chain recombines TRBV16 with TRBJ2-5, with D maybe TRBD1 (6 bases). Germline V gene lookup returns CDR1 SGHSA and CDR2 FRNQAP. The CDR3 runs 14 residues. Trimming stripped 5 bases from V and 3 bases from J, with 12 bases between. The CDR3 region is CASSPRDNQDTQYF. The CDR3 DNA, read in part, is TGTGCAAGCAGCCCCCGGGACAATCAAGAC. The variable domain in full, completed from reference TRBV16 and TRBJ2-5, reads NAGVIQTPRHKVTGKGQEATLWCEPISGHSAVFWYRQTIVQGLEFLTYFRNQAPIDDSGMPKERFSAQMPNQSHSTLKIQSTQPQDSAVYLCASSPRDNQDTQYFGPGTRLLVL.

A remark on this clone: Each gene name is a mouse one. The CDR3 end lies 4 residues beyond the end of the read and is filled in from the germline J gene. The chain uses TRBV19 and TRBJ2-5; weak D call: TRBD2 (6 bases). The CDR3 extends over 12 amino acids. Germline CDR1 FNHDT, CDR2 SITEND (reference sequence). The sequenced CDR3 bases are TGTGCCAGCAGTGCGGGGACTGAC. This sequence encodes CASSAGTD. The entire CDR3 is CASSAGTDTQYF.

About this clone: Gene names and germline refer to mouse. The CDR3 end lies 4 residues beyond the end of the read and is filled in from the germline J gene. This rearrangement joins TRBV13-1 to TRBJ2-3, with 8 bases aligning to TRBD1. The CDR3 runs 15 residues. In germline, CDR1 is NSHNY, CDR2 SYGAGN. V shed 1 base, J shed 3 bases, and the junction held 4 bases outside the gene matches. CDR3 bases read: TGTGCCAGCAGTGATCGACAGGGGTCGGCAGAA. This encodes CASSDRQGSAE. The full-length CDR3 reads as CASSDRQGSAETLYF.

This clone was seen repeatedly, ten times or more. Genes here carry mouse names. CDR3 bases read: TGTGCCAGCAAGATACAAAGCTCCTAT. It translates to CASKIQSSY. The entire CDR3 reads CASKIQSSYEQYF. The chain has TRBV13-3 and TRBJ2-7, with D hard to call. From the germline J gene comes the end of the CDR3, since the read stops 4 residues before it. Per germline, CDR1 NNHDY and CDR2 SYVADS. V gave up 6 bases and J gave up 0 bases, with 10 bases separating them. The CDR3 has 13 amino acids.

This clone was detected a few times. Genes and germline come from the mouse. The sequenced fragment ends 4 residues before the CDR3 boundary, so the rest is inferred from the germline J gene. The V call is TRBV19, the J call TRBJ2-7; D remains unclear. Germline assignment: CDR1 FNHDT and CDR2 SITEND (reference sequence). There are 13 residues in the CDR3. The CDR3 region is CASSSLDIYEQYF. The DNA read from the CDR3 is TGTGCCAGCAGTTCCCTCGACATATAT.

This clone showed up just a few times. Gene names are the mouse ones. The read ends 4 residues early relative to the CDR3; the germline J gene fills the gap. The chain couples TRBV13-3 to TRBJ2-5, with 13 nucleotides matching TRBD2. Germline V gene data show CDR1 as NNHDY and CDR2 as SYVADS. Trimming cost V 7 bases and J 2 bases; bases outside gene matches: 7. The CDR3 loop spans 16 amino acids. CDR3 amino acids: CASGSGTGGVQDTQYF. The part of the CDR3 DNA that was read is TGTGCCAGCGGGTCCGGGACTGGGGGGGTCCAAGAC.

Ten or more counts support this clone. The genes are named according to mouse. From the germline J gene comes the end of the CDR3, since the read stops 4 residues before it. The V gene is TRBV1, the J gene TRBJ2-7; 7 positions match TRBD1. The germline V gene encodes CDR1 NSQYPW and CDR2 LRSPGD (reference sequence). The length of the CDR3 is 16 residues. The sequenced part of the CDR3 DNA is TGCACCTGCAGTGCAGAGACACCGGGACAGCGGGAT. This codes for CTCSAETPGQRD. The entire CDR3 sequence reads CTCSAETPGQRDEQYF.

On this clone: Mouse germline and gene names are used. The DNA ends 4 residues before the CDR3 does, and the rest of the CDR3 is filled in from the germline J gene. The chain is built from TRBV13-3 and TRBJ1-4; 12 bases line up with TRBD1. The CDR3 sequence is 16 residues long. CDR1 NNHDY and CDR2 SYVADS come from the germline V gene. The CDR3 here is CASRERDRGRFERLFF. CDR3 DNA (partial): TGTGCCAGCAGGGAGCGGGACAGGGGGCGATTCGAA.

This clone was seen a handful of times. DNA and listed protein disagree at residue 12, so the protein shown here was translated from the DNA. Gene names and germline refer to mouse. The read terminates 3 residues ahead of where the CDR3 ends, so the germline J gene completes it. This chain joins TRBV1 and TRBJ1-6; 9 bases fit TRBD1. TRBJ1-6 is an ORF, and what it does is uncertain. V lost 3 bases to trimming and J lost 5 bases; unmatched junction nucleotides: 2. Germline V gene data show CDR1 as NSQYPW and CDR2 as LRSPGD (reference sequence). This CDR3 contains 15 residues. The covered CDR3 bases are TGCACCTGCAGTGCGAACAGGGGGCATAATTCGCCC. It yields the protein CTCSANRGHNSP. The entire CDR3 sequence reads CTCSANRGHNSPLYF.

This clone has ten or more counts. Mouse germline and gene names are used. The read ends 4 residues early relative to the CDR3; the germline J gene fills the gap. The chain recombines TRBV13-3 with TRBJ2-7; 9 bases map to TRBD1. The V gene's germline CDR1 is NNHDY and CDR2 SYVADS. This CDR3 is built from 15 residues. CDR3 sequence: CASSDRGTGRYEQYF. CDR3 DNA (partial): TGTGCCAGCAGTGATCGTGGGACAGGGAGGTAT.

In its sample, this clone was seen a few times. The gene names given are mouse names. The missing CDR3 end, 4 residues past where the read stops, is filled in from the germline J gene. V usage is TRBV13-2 and J usage is TRBJ2-2; 7 bases align to TRBD2. The trim removed 1 base at V and 0 bases at J, leaving 3 bases unmatched. This CDR3 spans 16 amino acids. Germline CDR1 NNHNN, CDR2 SYGAGS (reference sequence). The sequenced CDR3 bases are TGTGCCAGCGGTGATCGCTGGGGGTCAAACACCGGG. Protein sequence: CASGDRWGSNTG. The entire CDR3 is CASGDRWGSNTGQLYF.